This T cell receptor beta chain was sequenced for a study of cytomegalovirus exposure and HLA in healthy donors. General study findings and limits: Other equally common chains were less clonally expanded than HLA-associated TCR beta chains, a later analysis showed. Reportedly, TCR beta sequences accurately predicted HLA-A and HLA-B alleles in most subjects.

Regarding this clone: Antigen: not known.

The PCR was carried out with 60 Vbeta primers and 13 Jbeta primers. Using immunoSEQ multiplex PCR, the repertoire was profiled, and TCRdb retains in-frame clones only, with some absent. The sample lists around 100,000 clones; 79% were seen once. This CDR3 spans 15 amino acids. Trimming cost V 4 bases and J 7 bases; bases outside gene matches: 9. The V gene's germline CDR1 is GTSNPN and CDR2 SVGIG (reference sequence). Sequencing was done on a sample of PBMCs. The V call is TRBV30, the J call TRBJ2-2; TRBD2 agrees at 10 bases. This TCR derives from a woman aged 18-29 years in good health and CMV-seropositive. The DNA of the CDR3 is TGTGCCTGGAAGCCTCGGCTAGCGGGAGTCGGGGAGCTGTTTTTT. Translation gives CAWKPRLAGVGELFF.